This is a list of T cell receptor beta chains from one sample in a study of shared clonotypes between healthy human individuals. Assay used: immunoSEQ multiplex PCR; TCRdb lists only in-frame clones, some missing. The sample yields roughly 2.2 million clones, approximately 93% seen once. The sample consisted of naive CD4+ T cells from PBMCs. The receptors were gathered from a young man in good health. Some clones in this sample may be carry-over from other donors' samples. CDR3s include the opening cysteine and the closing phenylalanine or tryptophan. Each record gives: J gene, clone size, V gene, D gene, CDR3 protein, CDR3 DNA. D genes are given only for firm matches. Part of the rows lack a size; the others show once, few, many or a class for expanded clones.

>TRBJ2-1|.|TRBV2|.
CASSENGNEQFF
TGTGCCAGCAGTGAAAACGGAAATGAGCAGTTCTTC
>TRBJ1-5|.|TRBV28|.
CASSLSGPSNQPQHF
TGTGCCAGCAGTTTATCTGGCCCAAGCAATCAGCCCCAGCATTTT
>TRBJ1-1|.|TRBV5-6|.
CASSPGPVNTEAFF
TGTGCCAGCAGCCCGGGGCCGGTGAACACTGAAGCTTTCTTT
>TRBJ2-7|.|TRBV7-9|.
CASSLVGTYEQYF
TGTGCCAGCAGCTTAGTGGGTACCTACGAGCAGTACTTC
>TRBJ2-4|.|TRBV5-4|.
CASSSGDRGNIQYF
TGTGCCAGCAGCTCGGGAGATCGGGGAAACATTCAGTACTTC
>TRBJ1-2|few|TRBV18|.
CASSPQGNYGYTF
TGTGCCAGCTCACCACAGGGTAACTATGGCTACACCTTC
>TRBJ2-1|.|TRBV5-5|TRBD2
CASSRIGTSGASNEQFF
TGTGCCAGCAGCCGAATAGGGACTAGCGGGGCGAGCAATGAGCAGTTCTTC
>TRBJ2-3|.|TRBV7-2|TRBD2
CASSLEGLASSTDTQYF
TGTGCCAGCAGCTTAGAGGGACTAGCCAGCAGCACAGATACGCAGTATTTT
>TRBJ1-1|.|TRBV5-4|.
CASSLPPGTGNTEAFF
TGTGCCAGCAGCTTGCCGCCGGGCACAGGGAACACTGAAGCTTTCTTT
>TRBJ2-7|.|TRBV9|TRBD2
CASGRGPYEQYF
TGTGCCAGCGGGAGGGGCCCCTACGAGCAGTACTTC
>TRBJ1-5|.|TRBV10-3|.
CAISESGGNQPQHF
TGTGCCATCAGTGAGTCTGGCGGCAATCAGCCCCAGCATTTT
>TRBJ2-5|once|TRBV5-1|.
CASNQGFVETQYF
TGCGCCAGCAACCAGGGTTTTGTGGAGACCCAGTACTTC
>TRBJ2-5|.|TRBV11-3|.
CASSLGTEETQYF
TGTGCCAGCAGCTTAGGAACCGAAGAGACCCAGTACTTC
>TRBJ1-2|.|TRBV9|.
CASSRGTTDRNYGYTF
TGTGCCAGCAGCAGGGGGACGACAGACCGAAACTATGGCTACACCTTC
>TRBJ1-4|.|TRBV10-3|.
CAIRPTGGNEKLFF
TGTGCCATCAGGCCGACAGGAGGGAATGAAAAACTGTTTTTT
>TRBJ1-1|.|TRBV5-8|.
CASTLPTENTEAFF
TGTGCCAGCACCCTACCGACAGAGAACACTGAAGCTTTCTTT
>TRBJ2-7|.|TRBV4-3|.
CASSLGRGTYEQYF
TGCGCCAGCAGCCTTGGTAGGGGCACCTACGAGCAGTACTTC
>TRBJ1-2|.|TRBV2|.
CASTLDRRYGYTF
TGTGCCAGCACCTTAGACAGACGCTATGGCTACACCTTC
>TRBJ2-7|few|TRBV11-2|.
CASSLDWQGGYEQYF
TGTGCCAGCAGCTTAGATTGGCAGGGTGGTTACGAGCAGTACTTC
>TRBJ2-7|.|TRBV7-9|TRBD2
CASSIGTSGYEQYF
TGTGCCAGCAGCATCGGGACTAGCGGCTACGAGCAGTACTTC
>TRBJ1-5|.|TRBV28|TRBD1
CASSPQGTGRHQPQHF
TGTGCCAGCAGTCCCCAGGGGACAGGGCGGCATCAGCCCCAGCATTTT
>TRBJ2-5|.|TRBV19|.
CASSQGFWETQYF
TGTGCCAGTAGTCAGGGATTCTGGGAGACCCAGTACTTC
>TRBJ1-2|.|TRBV27|.
CASTMGWKVDYTF
TGTGCCAGCACAATGGGGTGGAAAGTAGACTACACCTTC
>TRBJ1-1|.|TRBV19|.
CASSFQRNTEAFF
TGTGCCAGTAGTTTCCAGAGGAACACTGAAGCTTTCTTT
>TRBJ2-1|.|TRBV14|TRBD2
CASSQLGGSNEQFF
TGTGCCAGCAGCCAATTGGGGGGGAGCAATGAGCAGTTCTTC
>TRBJ1-5|once|TRBV28|.
CASTPGHQPQHF
TGTGCCAGCACTCCCGGTCATCAGCCCCAGCATTTT
>TRBJ1-4|.|TRBV5-1|.
CASSRAPQVATNEKLFF
TGCGCCAGCAGCCGTGCCCCCCAAGTTGCAACTAATGAAAAACTGTTTTTT
>TRBJ2-6|.|TRBV4-2|.
CASSQVVQLAGANVLTF
TGTGCCAGCAGCCAAGTAGTCCAACTGGCTGGGGCCAACGTCCTGACTTTC
>TRBJ1-3|.|TRBV6-5|.
CASTPALGDTIYF
TGTGCCAGCACCCCCGCTCTTGGGGACACCATATATTTT
>TRBJ1-2|.|TRBV13|TRBD1
CASSPLIGQGAINYGYTF
TGTGCCAGCAGCCCCCTAATTGGACAGGGGGCCATCAACTATGGCTACACCTTC